The clone carrying this T cell receptor beta chain has only one observation. Germline CDR1 and CDR2: WSHSY and SAAADI. This CDR3 has 12 amino acids. V was shortened by 3 bases and J by 11 bases, with 11 bases between the two germline ends. TCRdb's copy holds only in-frame clones and misses some; the assay was immunoSEQ multiplex PCR. The sample has 100,000 to 150,000 clones, roughly 87% seen once. This specimen comes from a study of control samples from healthy donors and cancer patients. The source of this sequence is a man aged 18 to 35 in good health. The sample comprised blood. This chain uses TRBV10-2 with TRBJ1-5; tentative D call: TRBD1 (6 bases). The CDR3 spells CASSEGGGAQHF. For the CDR3, the DNA is TGCGCCAGCAGTGAAGGAGGGGGGGCCCAGCATTTT.